This TCR beta chain was sequenced for a study of type 1 regulatory T cells. Study in general: An in vitro protocol generated T-allo10, a Tr1-enriched, alloantigen-specific CD4 T cell product.

TCRdb called the reads again in MiXCR, with one record for every CDR3 protein. This repertoire shows over 90,000 distinct CDR3 sequences, roughly 31% found once; its top ten account for around 2.3%. The CDR3 has 12 residues. V shed 7 bases and J shed 10 bases, with 17 bases lying between them. A few counts support this clonotype. This TCR was recovered from a human donor in good health. The V call is TRBV12-3 or TRBV12-4, the J call TRBJ2-7; tentatively, D is TRBD2 (6 bases). The material sequenced was CD4+ T cells, either the whole sample or a sorted fraction (not recorded which). CDR3 protein: CASTASGGGQYF. As DNA, the CDR3 is TGTGCCAGCACCGCGTCCGGGGGAGGTCAGTACTTC.